These 24 T cell receptor beta chains share one sample of origin, sequenced in a study of OX40 agonist ivuxolimab in advanced cancers. Measured with immunoSEQ multiplex PCR; TCRdb has only the in-frame clones, and not every one. This table has approximately 91,000 clones, roughly 91% appearing once. The sequencing used CD4+ or CD8+ T cells sorted from blood, collected in a trial of the OX40 agonist ivuxolimab. These receptors originate from an adult with an advanced solid tumor such as melanoma, head and neck, liver or kidney cancer.

V and J are TRBV5-5 and TRBJ1-1; D unclear. This CDR3 spans 12 amino acids. V dropped 9 bases and J dropped 0 bases, with 9 bases sitting between them. CDR1 and CDR2 from the germline V gene are SGHKS and YYEKEE (reference sequence). This CDR3 reads CATARMNTEAFF. CDR3 in DNA: TGTGCCACTGCACGAATGAACACTGAAGCTTTCTTT.

This chain links TRBV4-1 with TRBJ1-4; D gene ambiguous. V dropped 0 bases and J dropped 6 bases, with 11 bases sitting between them. The CDR3 covers 15 residues. The V gene's germline CDR1 is MGHRA and CDR2 YSYEKL. The CDR3, as DNA: TGCGCCAGCAGCCAAGACGGAGGGTTCGATGAAAAACTGTTTTTT. It is translated as CASSQDGGFDEKLFF.

The chain joins TRBV6-5 to TRBJ2-2; 7 bases are a match to TRBD2. Per the germline V gene, CDR1 is MNHEY and CDR2 is SVGAGI. The junction had 7 bases not matched to a gene; V was cut back by 10 bases and J by 2 bases. This CDR3 has 14 residues. This CDR3 is CATRGVLNTGELFF. The CDR3 DNA reads TGTGCCACCCGGGGGGTCCTAAACACCGGGGAGCTGTTTTTT.

The gene calls are TRBV4-2 and TRBJ2-5, with D perhaps TRBD1 (5 bases). V was shortened by 0 bases and J by 5 bases, with 10 bases between the two germline ends. This CDR3 region has 14 residues. Germline assignment: CDR1 LGHNA and CDR2 YNFKEQ. In DNA, the CDR3 is TGTGCCAGCAGCCAAGACCAGGGATCGGAGACCCAGTACTTC. Its translation is CASSQDQGSETQYF.

The DNA of the CDR3 is TGTGCCAGCAGTTTCCGGTCTCCCGGACAGGCCTACGAGCAGTACTTC. It translates to CASSFRSPGQAYEQYF. The V gene is TRBV27, the J gene TRBJ2-7; 7 positions match TRBD1. Germline-derived CDR1 and CDR2 are MNHEY and SMNVEV (reference sequence). This CDR3 spans 16 amino acids. Trimming removed 3 bases from V and 2 bases from J; junction bases left unmatched: 10.

The chain couples TRBV6-1 to TRBJ1-2; TRBD1 matches at 7 bases. Trimming took 6 bases from V and 6 from J; bases not matched to a gene: 7. Germline CDR1 and CDR2: MNHNS and SASEGT. There are 13 residues in the CDR3. The CDR3 here is CASRGDRADGYTF. CDR3 DNA: TGTGCCAGCAGGGGAGACAGGGCGGATGGCTACACCTTC.

This clone was detected only once. The CDR3 is CASSTRTGSGNTIYF. CDR3 nucleotides: TGCGCCAGCAGCACCCGCACGGGGTCCGGAAACACCATATATTTT. The chain recombines TRBV5-1 with TRBJ1-3; D is uncertain. Trimming stripped 4 bases from V and 4 bases from J, with 15 bases between. This CDR3 region has 15 residues. Per germline, CDR1 SGHRS and CDR2 YFSETQ.

This clone was detected only once. The V and J genes are TRBV7-2 and TRBJ1-2; D is unresolved. The CDR3 runs to 14 residues. The germline V and J ends were trimmed by 0 bases and 5 bases, with 10 bases remaining between them. Looked up from germline, CDR1 is SGHTA and CDR2 is FQGNSA. CDR3: CASSLAGNEYGYTF. CDR3 nucleotide sequence: TGTGCCAGCAGCTTAGCAGGGAACGAGTATGGCTACACCTTC. The full variable domain, in which reference TRBV7-2 and TRBJ1-2 provide the parts outside the CDR3, is GAGVSQSPSNKVTEKGKDVELRCDPISGHTALYWYRQSLGQGLEFLIYFQGNSAPDKSGLPSDRFSAERTGGSVSTLTIQRTQQEDSAVYLCASSLAGNEYGYTFGSGTRLTVV.

The chain carries TRBV7-2 and TRBJ1-1; D not resolved. CDR3 length equals 15 residues. The germline CDR1 and CDR2 sequences are SGHTA and FQGNSA. V shed 5 bases and J shed 5 bases, with 18 bases lying between them. CDR3 in amino acids: CASSRSIGPGTEAFF. The CDR3 DNA reads as TGTGCCAGCAGCCGATCAATAGGGCCGGGGACTGAAGCTTTCTTT.

The J gene is TRBJ2-3, the V gene TRBV13, with 9 bases matching TRBD2. Germline V gene lookup returns CDR1 PRHDT and CDR2 FYEKMQ (reference sequence). J gave up 1 base and V 5 bases, and 7 bases lay outside the gene matches. The CDR3 spans 16 residues. CDR3 DNA sequence: TGTGCCAGCAGCACCCGTAGCGGGGGAGGCACAGATACGCAGTATTTT. Translation gives CASSTRSGGGTDTQYF. The whole variable domain, filled in from reference TRBV13 and TRBJ2-3, reads AAGVIQSPRHLIKEKRETATLKCYPIPRHDTVYWYQQGPGQDPQFLISFYEKMQSDKGSIPDRFSAQQFSDYHSELNMSSLELGDSALYFCASSTRSGGGTDTQYFGPGTRLTVL.

This chain connects TRBV7-2 to TRBJ2-2; the D gene is possibly TRBD2 (5 bases). V was cut by 5 bases and J by 5 bases, with 9 bases left in between. Germline CDR1 reads SGHTA; CDR2 reads FQGNSA. The CDR3 contains 13 residues. The CDR3 nucleotides are TGTGCCAGCAGCCCTAGCCGGACCGGGGAGCTGTTTTTT. This translates into CASSPSRTGELFF.

This clone was seen only a few times. The genes are TRBV5-8 and TRBJ1-5, with TRBD1 identical over 7 bases. This CDR3 spans 16 amino acids. V gave up 4 bases and J gave up 1 base; unmatched junction bases: 8. Germline V gene lookup returns CDR1 SGHTS and CDR2 YDEGEE. CDR3: CASSARTGKSNQPQHF. CDR3 DNA: TGTGCCAGCAGCGCAAGGACAGGAAAGAGCAATCAGCCCCAGCATTTT. The variable domain in full, completed from reference TRBV5-8 and TRBJ1-5, reads EAGVTQSPTHLIKTRGQQATLRCSPISGHTSVYWYQQALGLGLQFLLWYDEGEERNRGNFPPRFSGRQFPNYSSELNVNALELEDSALYLCASSARTGKSNQPQHFGDGTRLSIL.

The chain combines TRBV4-1 with TRBJ1-5, with D unclear. The CDR3 loop spans 17 amino acids. V was shortened by 0 bases and J by 2 bases, with 14 bases between the two germline ends. The germline V gene has CDR1 MGHRA and CDR2 YSYEKL. The CDR3 DNA sequence: TGCGCCAGCAGCCAAGAACGAGGGAGGGTGGGCAATCAGCCCCAGCATTTT. Translated, it gives CASSQERGRVGNQPQHF.

The sample holds one count of this clone. The rearrangement uses TRBV5-4 and TRBJ2-7, with 8 positions matching TRBD2. This CDR3 spans 15 amino acids. J lost 5 bases, V lost 0 bases, and 7 bases had no gene match. Germline V lookup: CDR1 SGHNT, CDR2 YYREEE (reference sequence). CDR3 amino acids: CASSLDQRGYNEQYF. As DNA, the CDR3 is TGTGCCAGCAGCTTGGATCAGCGGGGGTACAACGAGCAGTACTTC.

Concerning this clone itself: The sample contains more than one DNA sequence encoding this CDR3. This chain links TRBV18 with TRBJ1-4, with TRBD1 identical over 7 bases. CDR1 is KGHSH, CDR2 LQKENI, per germline. Germline trimming cut 0 bases from V and 5 bases from J; bases unmatched to any gene: 3. The CDR3 length is 15 residues. The CDR3 sequence is CASSPPGTVNEKLFF. The CDR3 DNA follows: TGTGCCAGCTCACCACCTGGGACAGTGAATGAAAAACTGTTTTTT. Full variable domain (rest looked up from reference TRBV18 and TRBJ1-4): NAGVMQNPRHLVRRRGQEARLRCSPMKGHSHVYWYRQLPEEGLKFMVYLQKENIIDESGMPKERFSAEFPKEGPSILRIQQVVRGDSAAYFCASSPPGTVNEKLFFGSGTQLSVL.

The gene calls are TRBV6-4 and TRBJ1-6, with D unclear. The CDR3 is 13 residues long. V was pared by 8 bases and J by 5 bases, with 10 bases between. Germline V gene sequence: CDR1 MRHNA, CDR2 SNTAGT. CDR3 sequence (DNA): TGTGCCAGCGCGGCGTATGATAATTCACCCCTCCACTTT. Its protein product is CASAAYDNSPLHF.

This chain uses TRBV4-1 with TRBJ1-2; weak D call: TRBD1 (5 bases). The germline V gene encodes CDR1 MGHRA and CDR2 YSYEKL. With 3 bases removed from V and 8 bases from J, the gap between germline ends came to 16 bases. The CDR3 length is 14 residues. This CDR3 reads CASSHRQTIRGYTF. CDR3 nucleotides: TGCGCCAGCAGCCACAGACAGACTATAAGGGGCTACACCTTC.

This rearrangement joins TRBV30 to TRBJ2-7; D remains ambiguous. The CDR3 loop spans 12 amino acids. V shed 0 bases and J shed 5 bases, with 8 bases lying between them. Germline V gives CDR1 GTSNPN, CDR2 SVGIG (reference sequence). CDR3 amino acids: CAWSVGGDEQYF. CDR3 in DNA: TGTGCCTGGAGTGTAGGCGGAGACGAGCAGTACTTC.

This chain uses TRBV6-1 with TRBJ1-1; TRBD1 matches at 9 bases. The CDR3 runs 16 residues. V lost 2 bases and J lost 0; bases outside the gene matches: 4. Germline V gene data show CDR1 as MNHNS and CDR2 as SASEGT. The chain's CDR3 is CASSEPGQGMNTEAFF. The CDR3 nucleotides read TGTGCCAGCAGTGAACCGGGACAGGGTATGAACACTGAAGCTTTCTTT.

This chain links TRBV5-1 with TRBJ2-5; 12 nucleotides match TRBD2. In germline, CDR1 is SGHRS, CDR2 YFSETQ. Losses at the gene ends were 0 bases for V and 3 bases for J; bases not matched to a gene: 12. The CDR3 length is 19 residues. For the CDR3, the DNA is TGCGCCAGCAGCTTGGTCAGTCGGTCTAGCGGGGGGGCGGAAGAGACCCAGTACTTC. Translation: CASSLVSRSSGGAEETQYF.

The chain couples TRBV9 to TRBJ2-3; TRBD2 matches at 11 bases. The J segment lost 0 bases and the V segment lost 2 bases, leaving 8 bases of the junction unmatched. Germline lookup yields CDR1 SGDLS and CDR2 YYNGEE. The CDR3 totals 18 residues. The CDR3 loop is CASSVRASGGPSTDTQYF. For the CDR3, the DNA is TGTGCCAGCAGCGTGAGGGCTAGCGGGGGGCCTAGCACAGATACGCAGTATTTT.

This clone was detected a few times. The chain recombines TRBV6-4 with TRBJ1-5; 9 nucleotides align to TRBD1. CDR3 length: 16 residues. After removal of 6 bases from V and 1 base from J, the junction contained 7 bases not matched to a gene. Germline V CDR1 and CDR2: MRHNA, SNTAGT. The CDR3 region is CASSAGTGRSNQPQHF. CDR3 DNA sequence: TGTGCCAGCAGCGCCGGGACAGGGAGAAGCAATCAGCCCCAGCATTTT.

The gene calls are TRBV7-9 and TRBJ2-2; no definite D call. Trimming cost V 5 bases and J 8 bases, with 18 bases left between them. Germline V lookup: CDR1 SEHNR, CDR2 FQNEAQ (reference sequence). CDR3 length equals 15 residues. For the CDR3, the DNA is TGTGCCAGCAGCCGCAAGACTGGGCGCACGGGGGAGCTGTTTTTT. Amino acids: CASSRKTGRTGELFF.

This chain uses TRBV5-1 with TRBJ2-2, with 9 bases aligning to TRBD1. V was clipped by 4 bases and J by 4 bases; unmatched bases: 11. Germline V lookup: CDR1 SGHRS, CDR2 YFSETQ. CDR3 length: 17 amino acids. CDR3 loop: CASSLTPGQGFTGELFF. The CDR3 nucleotides are TGCGCCAGCAGCCTAACTCCGGGACAGGGCTTCACCGGGGAGCTGTTTTTT.